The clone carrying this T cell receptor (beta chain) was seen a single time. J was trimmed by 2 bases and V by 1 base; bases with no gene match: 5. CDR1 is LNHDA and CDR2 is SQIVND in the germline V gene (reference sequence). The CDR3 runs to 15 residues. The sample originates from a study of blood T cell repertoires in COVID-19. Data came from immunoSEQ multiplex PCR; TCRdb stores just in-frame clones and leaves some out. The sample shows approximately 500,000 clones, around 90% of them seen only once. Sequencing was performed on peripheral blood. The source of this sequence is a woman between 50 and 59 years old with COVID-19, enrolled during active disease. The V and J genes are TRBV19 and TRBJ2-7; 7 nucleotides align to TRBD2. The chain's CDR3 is CASSIAGGGTYEQYF. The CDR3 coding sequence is TGTGCCAGTAGTATAGCGGGAGGAGGGACCTACGAGCAGTACTTC.